This TCR beta chain was obtained from a study of response to subunit inactivated influenza vaccine. Study-level points and caveats: The study's authors posited that every seasonal influenza vaccination enlists few new T cells.

A single record per CDR3 protein comes from TCRdb applying MiXCR to the RT-PCR reads. The data show around 790,000 distinct CDR3 sequences, 21% seen once. Notes on this clonotype: The target antigen is unknown.

The sequences come from PBMCs from blood, collected around 5 days after vaccination. This clonotype was obtained from a man between 45 and 60 years old who received an inactivated influenza vaccine.

The CDR3 spells CSARGPGTELSEQYF. The CDR3 coding sequence is TGCAGTGCTAGAGGACCCGGGACAGAACTTTCCGAGCAGTACTTC. The V gene is TRBV20-1, the J gene TRBJ2-7; 7 bases fit TRBD1. CDR1 is DFQATT, CDR2 SNEGSKA, per germline (reference sequence). The CDR3 is 15 residues long. Germline trimming cut 1 base from V and 6 bases from J; bases unmatched to any gene: 12.